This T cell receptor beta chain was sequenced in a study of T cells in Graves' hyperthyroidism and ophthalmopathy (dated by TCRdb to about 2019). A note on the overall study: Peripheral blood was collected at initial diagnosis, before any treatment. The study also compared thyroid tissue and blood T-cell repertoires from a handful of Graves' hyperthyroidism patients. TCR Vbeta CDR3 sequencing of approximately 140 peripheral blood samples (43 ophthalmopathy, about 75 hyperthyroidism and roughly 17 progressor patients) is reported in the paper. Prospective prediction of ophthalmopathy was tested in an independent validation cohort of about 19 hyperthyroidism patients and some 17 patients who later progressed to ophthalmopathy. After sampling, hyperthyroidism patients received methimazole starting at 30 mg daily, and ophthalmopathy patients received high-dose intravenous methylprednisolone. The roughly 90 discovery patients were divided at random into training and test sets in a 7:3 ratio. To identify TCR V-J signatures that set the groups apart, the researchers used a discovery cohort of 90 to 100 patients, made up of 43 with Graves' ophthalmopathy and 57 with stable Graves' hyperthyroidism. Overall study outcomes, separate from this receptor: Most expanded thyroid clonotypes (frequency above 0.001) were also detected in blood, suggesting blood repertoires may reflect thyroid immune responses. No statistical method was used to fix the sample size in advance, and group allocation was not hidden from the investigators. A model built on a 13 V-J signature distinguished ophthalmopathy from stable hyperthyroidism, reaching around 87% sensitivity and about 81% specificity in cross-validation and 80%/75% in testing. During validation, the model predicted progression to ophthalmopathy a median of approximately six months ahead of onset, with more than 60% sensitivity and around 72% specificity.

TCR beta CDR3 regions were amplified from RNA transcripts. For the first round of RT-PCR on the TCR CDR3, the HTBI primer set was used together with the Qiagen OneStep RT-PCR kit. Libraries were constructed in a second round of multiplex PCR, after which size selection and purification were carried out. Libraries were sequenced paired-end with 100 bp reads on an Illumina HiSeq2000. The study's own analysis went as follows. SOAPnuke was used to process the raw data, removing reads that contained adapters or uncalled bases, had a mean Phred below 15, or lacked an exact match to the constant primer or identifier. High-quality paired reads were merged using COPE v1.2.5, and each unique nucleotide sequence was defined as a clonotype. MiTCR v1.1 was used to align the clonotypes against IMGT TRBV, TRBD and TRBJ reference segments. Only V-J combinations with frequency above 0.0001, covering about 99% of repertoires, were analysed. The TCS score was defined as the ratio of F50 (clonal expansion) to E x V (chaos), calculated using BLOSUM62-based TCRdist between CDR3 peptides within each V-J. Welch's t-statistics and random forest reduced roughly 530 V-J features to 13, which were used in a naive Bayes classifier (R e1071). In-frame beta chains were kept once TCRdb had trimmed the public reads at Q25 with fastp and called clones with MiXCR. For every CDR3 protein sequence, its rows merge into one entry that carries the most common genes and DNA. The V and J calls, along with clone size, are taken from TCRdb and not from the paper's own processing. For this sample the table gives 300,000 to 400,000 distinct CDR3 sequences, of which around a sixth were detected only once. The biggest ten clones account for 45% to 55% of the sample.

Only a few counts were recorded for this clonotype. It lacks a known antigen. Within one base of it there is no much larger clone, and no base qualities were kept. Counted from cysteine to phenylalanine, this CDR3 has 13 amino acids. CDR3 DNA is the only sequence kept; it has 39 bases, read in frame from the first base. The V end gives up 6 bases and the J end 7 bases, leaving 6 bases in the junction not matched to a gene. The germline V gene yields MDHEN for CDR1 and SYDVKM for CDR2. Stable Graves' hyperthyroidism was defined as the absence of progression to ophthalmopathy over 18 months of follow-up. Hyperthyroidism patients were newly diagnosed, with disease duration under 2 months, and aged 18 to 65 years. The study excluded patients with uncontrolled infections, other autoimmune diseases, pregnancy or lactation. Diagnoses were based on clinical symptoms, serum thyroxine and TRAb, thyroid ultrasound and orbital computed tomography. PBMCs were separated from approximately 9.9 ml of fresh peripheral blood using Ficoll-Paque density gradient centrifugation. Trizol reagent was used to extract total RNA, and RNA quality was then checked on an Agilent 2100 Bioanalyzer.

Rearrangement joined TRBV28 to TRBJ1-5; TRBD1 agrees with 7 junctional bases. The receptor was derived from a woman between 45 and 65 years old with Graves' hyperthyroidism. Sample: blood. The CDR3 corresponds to CASRTGIKQPQHF. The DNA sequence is TGTGCCAGCAGGACAGGGATTAAGCAGCCCCAGCATTTT.